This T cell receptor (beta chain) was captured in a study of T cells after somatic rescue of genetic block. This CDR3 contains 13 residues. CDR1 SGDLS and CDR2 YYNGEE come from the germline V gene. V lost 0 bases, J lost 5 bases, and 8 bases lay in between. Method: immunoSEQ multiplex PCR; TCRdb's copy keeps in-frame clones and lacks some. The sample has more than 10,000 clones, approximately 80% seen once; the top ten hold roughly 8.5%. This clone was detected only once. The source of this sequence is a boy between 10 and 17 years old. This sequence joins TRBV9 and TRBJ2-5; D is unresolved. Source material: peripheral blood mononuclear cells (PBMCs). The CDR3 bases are TGTGCCAGCAGCGTAGATAATTTGGAGACCCAGTACTTC. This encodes CASSVDNLETQYF.